The present T cell receptor beta chain was sequenced within a study of T-cell memory formation after mild COVID-19 (dated by TCRdb to the early 2020s). Broadly, across the study: Most TCR sequence clusters were specific to one of the two donors. The cohort comprised two young, previously healthy adult volunteers, one female and one male. Longitudinal TCRalpha and TCRbeta repertoire sequencing tracked T-cell clones expanding and contracting after mild COVID-19 in a couple of donors.

Overall study results and their limits: The study included only a couple of mild cases, and larger cohorts that include severe cases with pre-infection samples were judged to be necessary. Some responding clones were found in pre-infection memory, which suggests that pre-existing cross-reactive memory T cells took part in the SARS-CoV-2 response. Contracting CD4+ clones were located mainly in the CM and EM memory subsets, whereas CD8+ clones were found to be enriched in EMRA. The second-wave clones that peaked on day 37 were not confirmed to be SARS-CoV-2 specific. Balanced CD4/CD8 phenotypes were observed for clones contracting from day 15 to 85, whereas a bias towards CD4+ was observed for a second wave of clones expanding from day 15 to 37.

Including the terminal cysteine and phenylalanine, the CDR3 comprises 14 residues. CDR3 DNA is the only sequence kept; it has 42 bases, read in frame from the first base. CDR1 and CDR2 are read off the germline V gene as SNHLY and FYNNEI. Relative to germline, V is 9 bases shorter and J is 4 bases shorter, with 17 bases between their ends. Data came from an Illumina NovaSeq 6000. TCRalpha and TCRbeta cDNA libraries were constructed by 5'RACE with constant-segment primers, with sample barcodes and unique molecular identifiers being introduced. Trizol reagent was used to extract RNA from every sample. Amplification of the libraries took two PCR steps, and the second step added a second sample barcode plus Illumina TruSeq adapters. Sequencing of libraries was performed on an Illumina NovaSeq with 2 x 150 bp paired-end reads. As for how the authors treated the data: The reads were demultiplexed and collapsed into UMI-guided consensus sequences using migec v1.2.7. Using mixcr v2.1.11, the UMI consensuses were aligned to TRA and TRB V and J templates and assembled into clonotypes. Expanded or contracted clonotypes were those called significant by both edgeR and NoisET, with noise models trained on biological replicates. For edgeR calls, the thresholds were a false discovery rate-adjusted p below 0.01 and a log2 fold-change of 1. PCA with hierarchical clustering of max-normalized trajectories of the 1000 most abundant clonotypes was used as exploratory dynamics analysis. Each responding clone was given a CD4 or CD8 phenotype based on the CD4+ and CD8+ repertoires, which had been sequenced separately. TCRdb's own reprocessing of the public reads used fastp at Q25 and MiXCR and kept productive beta chains. Records with the same CDR3 protein are collapsed into one entry carrying the most frequent genes and DNA. What appears here as the V and J calls and clone size reflects TCRdb's work, not the paper's. The sample yields about 350,000 distinct CDR3 sequences; around 14% were counted once. 22% of the sample is taken by the ten largest.

Ficoll-Paque density gradient centrifugation was the method used to isolate PBMCs. A note on this clonotype: There is no known antigen for this receptor. Base qualities are not recorded, but no much larger clone differs from it by a single base.

Sequencing input: PBMCs or a T cell subset sorted from them (not recorded which). The sequence derives from a man younger than 35 who had mild COVID-19 (a few samples of this study predate the infection). The sample titles of this study are shuffled in the database, so cell type and time point are left out; the donor was told from shared clones. The V and J genes are TRBV2 and TRBJ2-3; TRBD1 is a weak D gene call, 8 bases matching. Here the CDR3 is given as CASKRDRSADTQYF. The sequenced DNA: TGTGCCAGTAAGCGGGACAGGTCCGCAGATACGCAGTATTTT.